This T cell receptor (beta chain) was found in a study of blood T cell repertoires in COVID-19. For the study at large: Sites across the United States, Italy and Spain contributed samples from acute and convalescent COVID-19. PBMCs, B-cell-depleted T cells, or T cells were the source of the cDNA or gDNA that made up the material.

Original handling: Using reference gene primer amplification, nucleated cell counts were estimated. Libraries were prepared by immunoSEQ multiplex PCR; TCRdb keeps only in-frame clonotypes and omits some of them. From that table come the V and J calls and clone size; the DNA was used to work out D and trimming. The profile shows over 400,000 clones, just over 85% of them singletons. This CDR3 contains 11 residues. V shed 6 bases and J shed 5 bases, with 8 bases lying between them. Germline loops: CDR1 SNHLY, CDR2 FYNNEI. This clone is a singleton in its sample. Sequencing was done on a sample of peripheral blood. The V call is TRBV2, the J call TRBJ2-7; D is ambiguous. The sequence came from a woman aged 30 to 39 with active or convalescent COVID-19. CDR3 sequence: CASSLSNEQYF. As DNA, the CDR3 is TGTGCCAGCAGCCTTAGTAACGAGCAGTACTTC. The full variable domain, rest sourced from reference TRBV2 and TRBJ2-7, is EPEVTQTPSHQVTQMGQEVILRCVPISNHLYFYWYRQILGQKVEFLVSFYNNEISEKSEIFDDQFSVERPDGSNFTLKIRSTKLEDSAMYFCASSLSNEQYFGPGTRLTVT.